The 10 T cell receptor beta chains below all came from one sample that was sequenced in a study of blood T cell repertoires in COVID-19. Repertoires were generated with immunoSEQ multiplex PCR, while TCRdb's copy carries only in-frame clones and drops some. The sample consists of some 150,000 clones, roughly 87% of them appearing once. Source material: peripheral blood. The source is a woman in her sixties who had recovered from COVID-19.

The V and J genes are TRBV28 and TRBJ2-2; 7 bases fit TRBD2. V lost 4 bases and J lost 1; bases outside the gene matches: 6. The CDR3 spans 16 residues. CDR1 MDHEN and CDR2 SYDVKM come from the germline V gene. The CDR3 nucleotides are TGTGCCAGCAGTTGGAGCGGGGTGGGGAACACCGGGGAGCTGTTTTTT. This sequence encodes CASSWSGVGNTGELFF.

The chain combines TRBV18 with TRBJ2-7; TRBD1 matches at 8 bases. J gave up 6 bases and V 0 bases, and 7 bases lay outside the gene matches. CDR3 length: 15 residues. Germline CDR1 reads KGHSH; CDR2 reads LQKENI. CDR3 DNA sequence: TGTGCCAGCTCACCACCGTACAACAGGGGGACCGAGCAGTACTTC. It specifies CASSPPYNRGTEQYF.

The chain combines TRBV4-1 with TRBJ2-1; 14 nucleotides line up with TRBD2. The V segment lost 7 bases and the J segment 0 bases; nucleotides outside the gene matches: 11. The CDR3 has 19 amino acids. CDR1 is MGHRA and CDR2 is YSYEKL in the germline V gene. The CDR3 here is CASKPSWTSGRSSYNEQFF. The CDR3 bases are TGCGCCAGCAAACCTTCATGGACTAGCGGGAGGAGCTCCTACAATGAGCAGTTCTTC.

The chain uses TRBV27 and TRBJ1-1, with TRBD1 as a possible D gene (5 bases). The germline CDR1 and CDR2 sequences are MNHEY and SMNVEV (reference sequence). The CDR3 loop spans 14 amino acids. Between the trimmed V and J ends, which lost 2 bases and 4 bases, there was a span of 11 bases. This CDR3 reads CASSLRGGGTEAFF. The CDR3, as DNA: TGTGCCAGCAGTTTAAGGGGAGGCGGCACTGAAGCTTTCTTT.

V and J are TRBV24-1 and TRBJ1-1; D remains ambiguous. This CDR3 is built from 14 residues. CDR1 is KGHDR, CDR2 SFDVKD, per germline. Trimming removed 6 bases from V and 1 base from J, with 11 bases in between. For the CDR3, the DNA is TGTGCCACCAGTCTGGGCAGCCGGAACACTGAAGCTTTCTTT. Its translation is CATSLGSRNTEAFF.

The CDR3 DNA sequence: TGTGCCAGCAGCCGTCAGGGCCTAAATGAAAAACTGTTTTTT. Translated, it gives CASSRQGLNEKLFF. The chain joins TRBV27 to TRBJ1-4; perhaps TRBD1 as D (5 bases). The ends were cut back, 6 bases at V and 5 bases at J, with 13 bases in the middle. The CDR3 is 14 residues long. Germline loops: CDR1 MNHEY, CDR2 SMNVEV (reference sequence).

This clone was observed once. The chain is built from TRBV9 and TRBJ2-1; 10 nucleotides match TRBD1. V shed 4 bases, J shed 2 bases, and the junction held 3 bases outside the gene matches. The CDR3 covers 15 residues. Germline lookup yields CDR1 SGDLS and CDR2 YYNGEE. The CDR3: CASSRDRGTYNEQFF. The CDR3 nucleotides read TGTGCCAGCAGCAGGGACAGGGGCACCTACAATGAGCAGTTCTTC.

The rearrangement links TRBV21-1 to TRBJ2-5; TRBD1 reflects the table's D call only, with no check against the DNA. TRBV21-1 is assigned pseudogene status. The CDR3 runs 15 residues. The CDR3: CASSTWDRAQETQYF. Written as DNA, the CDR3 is TGTGCCAGCAGCACGTGGGACAGGGCCCAGGAGACCCAGTACTTC.

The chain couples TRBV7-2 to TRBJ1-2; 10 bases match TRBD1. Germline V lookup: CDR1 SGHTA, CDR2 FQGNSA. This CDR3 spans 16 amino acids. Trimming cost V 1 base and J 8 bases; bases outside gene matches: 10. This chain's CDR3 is CASSLELTGGYRGYTF. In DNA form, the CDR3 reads TGTGCCAGCAGCTTAGAGCTGACAGGGGGCTATAGGGGCTACACCTTC.

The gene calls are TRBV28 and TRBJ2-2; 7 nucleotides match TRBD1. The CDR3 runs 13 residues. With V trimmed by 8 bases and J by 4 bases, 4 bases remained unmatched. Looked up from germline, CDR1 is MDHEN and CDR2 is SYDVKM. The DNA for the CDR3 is TGTGCCAGCGAGGCAGGGGGCACCGGGGAGCTGTTTTTT. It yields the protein CASEAGGTGELFF.